The 4 T cell receptor beta chains below come from one sample, sequenced in a study of T-cell memory formation after mild COVID-19. Using its own MiXCR run on the 5' RACE reads, TCRdb lists one record per CDR3 protein. The sample holds tens of thousands of distinct CDR3 sequences, roughly an eighth seen once. The sequenced material came from PBMCs or a T cell subset sorted from them (not recorded which). The receptors derive from an adult woman who had mild COVID-19 (a few samples of this study predate the infection). Cell type and time point are not known.

The chain combines TRBV10-3 with TRBJ2-1; 9 bases align to TRBD2. Germline lookup yields CDR1 ENHRY and CDR2 SYGVKD. V dropped 8 bases and J dropped 4; count of bases not matched to a gene: 18. CDR3 size: 18 residues. The CDR3 reads CAIESIEASGKGYNEQFF. The CDR3 DNA follows: TGTGCCATCGAGAGTATAGAGGCTAGCGGGAAGGGATACAATGAGCAGTTCTTC.

This clonotype appeared a few times. The chain recombines TRBV12-3 or TRBV12-4 with TRBJ2-5, with TRBD1 matching 10 bases. V trimming: 5 bases; J trimming: 3 bases; junction bases outside the gene matches: 6. The CDR3 totals 15 residues. The CDR3 DNA is TGTGCCAGCAGTAATGACAGGGGGCACAAAGAGACCCAGTACTTC. Encoded protein: CASSNDRGHKETQYF.

The chain is built from TRBV9 and TRBJ2-5; no clear D. CDR3 length equals 14 residues. Deletions cut 1 base from V and 5 bases from J, with 12 bases between. Germline CDR1 is SGDLS and CDR2 is YYNGEE. The CDR3 is CASSVRTSGETQYF. CDR3 nucleotides: TGTGCCAGCAGCGTAAGGACGTCCGGGGAGACCCAGTACTTC.

This clonotype was picked up many times. The V call is TRBV9, the J call TRBJ2-1; 10 bases line up with TRBD1. V was clipped by 4 bases and J by 6 bases; unmatched bases: 7. This CDR3 contains 15 residues. The germline V gene has CDR1 SGDLS and CDR2 YYNGEE. This CDR3 is CASSSTGTGVNEQFF. The CDR3 DNA sequence: TGTGCCAGCAGCTCTACCGGGACAGGGGTCAATGAGCAGTTCTTC.